This is a list of T cell receptor beta chains from one sample in a study of response to subunit inactivated influenza vaccine. TCRdb fed the RT-PCR reads into MiXCR, producing one record per CDR3 protein. The data contain more than 450,000 distinct CDR3 sequences, 10% to 15% of them seen just once; the ten biggest clones take up about 10%. Sequenced material: PBMCs from blood, taken on the day of vaccination. The receptors derive from a middle-aged man who received an inactivated influenza vaccine. Both conserved end residues are part of each CDR3. The D gene is left open where the match is weak. Size values are once, few and many counts, or a class for expanded clones, and some rows have none.

14 | TRBD2 | TRBJ2-7 | TRBV6-5 | few | CASGYLAGGPEQYF | TGTGCCAGCGGCTACCTAGCGGGAGGGCCCGAGCAGTACTTC
14 | . | TRBJ2-2 | TRBV18 | . | CASSPPVWTGELFF | TGTGCCAGCTCACCACCGGTTTGGACCGGGGAGCTGTTTTTT
18 | . | TRBJ1-2 | TRBV6-5 | many | CASSLMLGQHPLLGGYTF | TGTGCCAGCAGCTTAATGCTTGGACAGCACCCACTCCTCGGTGGCTACACCTTC
13 | TRBD1 | TRBJ2-5 | TRBV7-8 | . | CASSWGTEETQYF | TGTGCCAGCAGCTGGGGGACAGAAGAGACCCAGTACTTC
14 | TRBD2 | TRBJ2-1 | TRBV11-2 | . | CASSLASGLWEQFF | TGTGCCAGCAGCTTAGCTAGCGGCCTGTGGGAGCAGTTCTTC
12 | . | TRBJ2-7 | TRBV29-1 | few | CSVSKAGYEQYF | TGCAGCGTGAGTAAGGCAGGGTACGAGCAGTACTTC
13 | . | TRBJ2-1 | TRBV19 | . | CASSMGGYNEQFF | TGTGCCAGTAGTATGGGGGGCTACAATGAGCAGTTCTTC
15 | . | TRBJ1-6 | TRBV7-8 | few | CASSLEREDNSPLHF | TGTGCCAGCAGCTTAGAACGGGAGGATAATTCACCCCTCCACTTT
14 | . | TRBJ2-3 | TRBV18 | few | CASWGGLRTDTQYF | TGTGCCAGCTGGGGGGGCCTCCGCACAGATACGCAGTATTTT
15 | TRBD1 | TRBJ2-4 | TRBV12-3/TRBV12-4 | . | CASRRDTGGMDIQYF | TGTGCCAGCAGAAGGGACACAGGGGGCATGGACATTCAGTACTTC
16 | . | TRBJ2-2 | TRBV5-1 | . | CASSLAGDPNTGELFF | TGCGCCAGCAGCTTGGCCGGGGATCCGAACACCGGGGAGCTGTTTTTT
13 | TRBD1 | TRBJ1-1 | TRBV20-1 | many | CSAVQGRDAEAFF | TGCAGTGCTGTACAGGGGAGGGACGCTGAAGCTTTCTTT
14 | . | TRBJ2-3 | TRBV12-3/TRBV12-4 | . | CASSPDGSIDTQYF | TGTGCCAGCAGTCCAGACGGAAGTATAGATACGCAGTATTTT
15 | TRBD1 | TRBJ2-7 | TRBV7-2 | . | CASSLQTGGAYEQYF | TGTGCCAGCAGCTTACAAACAGGGGGCGCCTACGAGCAGTACTTC
13 | . | TRBJ2-1 | TRBV12-3/TRBV12-4 | few | CASSLATGYEQFF | TGTGCCAGCAGCCTTGCGACCGGGTATGAGCAGTTCTTC
13 | . | TRBJ1-1 | TRBV20-1 | . | CSATGTLNTEAFF | TGCAGTGCAACCGGGACACTGAACACTGAAGCTTTCTTT
15 | . | TRBJ1-1 | TRBV4-3 | few | CASSQDDSLNTEAFF | TGCGCCAGCAGCCAAGATGACAGCCTGAACACTGAAGCTTTCTTT
14 | . | TRBJ2-7 | TRBV20-1 | many | CSATPAGRWNEQYF | TGCAGTGCTACCCCGGCAGGGAGGTGGAACGAGCAGTACTTC
13 | . | TRBJ1-1 | TRBV4-3 | . | CASSHRQDTEAFF | TGCGCCAGCAGCCACAGACAGGACACTGAAGCTTTCTTT
16 | . | TRBJ2-3 | TRBV12-3/TRBV12-4 | . | CASSFDSLGVVDTQYF | TGTGCCAGCAGTTTCGACTCCCTCGGGGTTGTAGATACGCAGTATTTT
15 | . | TRBJ2-5 | TRBV20-1 | many | CSARDAQAPGETQYF | TGCAGTGCTAGAGATGCCCAGGCCCCAGGAGAGACCCAGTACTTC
15 | TRBD2 | TRBJ2-5 | TRBV6-5 | many | CASSYGGLVQETQYF | TGTGCCAGCAGTTACGGCGGACTAGTTCAAGAGACCCAGTACTTC
15 | . | TRBJ1-1 | TRBV4-1 | . | CASSQVGGLGTEAFF | TGCGCCAGCAGCCAAGTAGGGGGGCTGGGGACTGAAGCTTTCTTT
12 | . | TRBJ2-1 | TRBV27 | . | CASGISYNEQFF | TGTGCCAGCGGAATTTCCTACAATGAGCAGTTCTTC
15 | . | TRBJ1-1 | TRBV7-2 | many | CASSRGGSAGTEAFF | TGTGCCAGCAGCCGAGGGGGGTCAGCGGGCACTGAAGCTTTCTTT
15 | TRBD1 | TRBJ2-1 | TRBV5-1 | . | CASSIRQGAGDEQFF | TGCGCCAGCAGCATCCGACAGGGGGCTGGGGATGAGCAGTTCTTC